The clone carrying this T cell receptor (beta chain) showed up many times. Its antigen is not identified. These data belong to a study of T cells in Graves' hyperthyroidism and ophthalmopathy. Findings of the study overall: Onset of ophthalmopathy came a median approximately 6.5 months after the model predicted it. Classification by a 13 V-J model distinguished ophthalmopathy from stable hyperthyroidism.

The TCR beta CDR3 regions underwent amplification using RNA transcripts as the source. The HTBI primer set served for first-round RT-PCR of the TCR CDR3. Each CDR3 protein is one row after TCRdb ran MiXCR on the multiplex PCR reads. The data show about 290,000 distinct CDR3 sequences, roughly an eighth seen once. This receptor was obtained from a woman between 40 and 55 years old with Graves' hyperthyroidism. Sequenced: blood.

This CDR3 is CASSNMMWSSGNTIYF. CDR3 DNA: TGTGCCAGCAGCAATATGATGTGGAGCTCTGGAAACACCATATATTTT. V is TRBV7-9 and J is TRBJ1-3; D is unresolved. Between the trimmed V and J ends, which lost 5 bases and 0 bases, there was a span of 14 bases. The germline V gene has CDR1 SEHNR and CDR2 FQNEAQ (reference sequence). This CDR3 has 16 amino acids.